Each of the 10 T cell receptor beta chains below was sequenced from the same sample in a study of cytomegalovirus exposure and HLA in healthy donors. Here immunoSEQ multiplex PCR was the method, and the copy in TCRdb shows in-frame clones only, minus some. The sample has more than 55,000 clones; roughly 90% are singletons. The sequenced sample consisted of PBMCs. These receptors came from a woman between 18 and 29 years old in good health and CMV-seronegative.

This clone was recorded a few times. The rearrangement links TRBV29-1 to TRBJ2-3; 7 positions match TRBD1. From germline, CDR1 is SQVTM and CDR2 ANQGSEA. Unmatched junction bases numbered 5, after V lost 7 bases and J lost 1 base. The CDR3 has 13 amino acids. The CDR3 DNA sequence: TGCAGCGCTAACCAGGGGGGCACAGATACGCAGTATTTT. Amino acid sequence: CSANQGGTDTQYF.

This clone came up once. The chain is built from TRBV7-8 and TRBJ2-1, with 11 bases that match TRBD2. J was trimmed by 10 bases and V by 4 bases; bases with no gene match: 12. The CDR3 totals 16 residues. CDR1 is SGHVS and CDR2 is FQNEAQ in the germline V gene. The CDR3 coding sequence is TGTGCCAGCAGCTCCCTAGCGGGAGGCCTCAATGCGGAGCAGTTCTTC. This sequence encodes CASSSLAGGLNAEQFF.

V is TRBV9 and J is TRBJ2-7; 9 bases match TRBD1. Germline CDR1 and CDR2: SGDLS and YYNGEE. The V segment lost 2 bases and the J segment 3 bases; nucleotides outside the gene matches: 6. The CDR3 totals 15 residues. The chain's CDR3 is CASSVGTGSFYEQYF. CDR3 DNA: TGTGCCAGCAGCGTCGGGACAGGGTCTTTCTACGAGCAGTACTTC. Full variable domain (rest looked up from reference TRBV9 and TRBJ2-7): DSGVTQTPKHLITATGQRVTLRCSPRSGDLSVYWYQQSLDQGLQFLIQYYNGEERAKGNILERFSAQQFPDLHSELNLSSLELGDSALYFCASSVGTGSFYEQYFGPGTRLTVT.

The chain recombines TRBV6-5 with TRBJ1-2, with TRBD1 matching over 8 bases. V lost 7 bases and J lost 4; bases outside the gene matches: 8. The CDR3 consists of 14 residues. Germline lookup yields CDR1 MNHEY and CDR2 SVGAGI. The CDR3 DNA is TGTGCCAGCATTCCGACAGGGGTAGGCTATGGCTACACCTTC. This codes for CASIPTGVGYGYTF.

The gene calls are TRBV4-2 and TRBJ2-1, with a tentative D call TRBD2 (7 bases). V lost 0 bases, J lost 12 bases, and 24 bases lay in between. The length of the CDR3 is 17 residues. CDR1 LGHNA and CDR2 YNFKEQ come from the germline V gene. The DNA of the CDR3 is TGTGCCAGCAGCCAAGAAATCCGGCGGGGGCTGATGGGTGGGCAGTTCTTC. This sequence encodes CASSQEIRRGLMGGQFF.

The CDR3 DNA follows: TGTGCCAGCCGCGGGACAGGGGCCAATCAGCCCCAGCATTTT. This encodes CASRGTGANQPQHF. The J gene is TRBJ1-5, the V gene TRBV2; 10 bases fit TRBD1. The V gene end was trimmed by 8 bases and the J gene end by 3 bases; junction bases not matched to a gene: 4. In germline, CDR1 is SNHLY, CDR2 FYNNEI. This CDR3 is 14 amino acids long.

The J gene is TRBJ2-2, the V gene TRBV19, with D perhaps matching TRBD2 (5 bases). The CDR3 extends over 15 amino acids. V gave up 4 bases and J gave up 5 bases, with 14 bases separating them. Germline V gives CDR1 LNHDA, CDR2 SQIVND (reference sequence). The DNA for the CDR3 is TGTGCCAGTAGTAAGAGGACTTCTACTACCGGGGAGCTGTTTTTT. This gives the protein CASSKRTSTTGELFF.

The chain uses TRBV7-8 and TRBJ2-7; 11 bases are a match to TRBD2. The CDR3 extends over 14 amino acids. Losses at the gene ends were 5 bases for V and 5 bases for J; bases not matched to a gene: 5. Germline V CDR1 and CDR2: SGHVS, FQNEAQ. CDR3 bases: TGTGCCAGCAGCCTTAGCGGGGGGGCCCACGAGCAGTACTTC. Its translation is CASSLSGGAHEQYF. The entire variable domain, with the rest obtained from reference TRBV7-8 and TRBJ2-7, is as follows: GAGVSQSPRYKVAKRGQDVALRCDPISGHVSLFWYQQALGQGPEFLTYFQNEAQLDKSGLPSDRFFAERPEGSVSTLKIQRTQQEDSAVYLCASSLSGGAHEQYFGPGTRLTVT.

The chain joins TRBV6-1 to TRBJ2-7; perhaps TRBD2 as D (6 bases). Germline V lookup: CDR1 MNHNS, CDR2 SASEGT. The CDR3 covers 14 residues. The germline V and J ends were trimmed by 6 bases and 1 base, with 13 bases remaining between them. CDR3 residues: CASSPGLGSYEQYF. CDR3 DNA: TGTGCCAGCAGCCCGGGACTTGGGTCCTACGAGCAGTACTTC.

The V gene is TRBV7-6, the J gene TRBJ2-7, with 8 positions matching TRBD1. The V gene end was trimmed by 5 bases and the J gene end by 3 bases; junction bases not matched to a gene: 12. Germline CDR1 reads SGHVS; CDR2 reads FNYEAQ. This CDR3 is 16 amino acids long. The CDR3 spells CASSPDRGSPLYEQYF. The DNA of the CDR3 is TGTGCCAGCAGCCCCGACAGGGGTAGTCCCCTCTACGAGCAGTACTTC. The full variable domain, its missing parts supplied by reference TRBV7-6 and TRBJ2-7, is GAGVSQSPRYKVTKRGQDVALRCDPISGHVSLYWYRQALGQGPEFLTYFNYEAQQDKSGLPNDRFSAERPEGSISTLTIQRTEQRDSAMYRCASSPDRGSPLYEQYFGPGTRLTVT.